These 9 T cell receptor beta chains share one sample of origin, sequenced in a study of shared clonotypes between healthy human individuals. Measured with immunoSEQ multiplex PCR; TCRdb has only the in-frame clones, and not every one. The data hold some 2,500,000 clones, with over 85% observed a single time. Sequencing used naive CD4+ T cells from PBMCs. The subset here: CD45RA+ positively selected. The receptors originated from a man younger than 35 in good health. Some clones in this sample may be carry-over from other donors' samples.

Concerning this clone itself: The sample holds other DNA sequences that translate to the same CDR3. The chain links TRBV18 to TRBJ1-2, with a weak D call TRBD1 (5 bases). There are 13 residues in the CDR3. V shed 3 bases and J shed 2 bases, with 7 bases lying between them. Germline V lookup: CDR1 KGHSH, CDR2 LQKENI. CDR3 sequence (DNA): TGTGCCAGCTCACCCGACAGCAACTATGGCTACACCTTC. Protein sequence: CASSPDSNYGYTF.

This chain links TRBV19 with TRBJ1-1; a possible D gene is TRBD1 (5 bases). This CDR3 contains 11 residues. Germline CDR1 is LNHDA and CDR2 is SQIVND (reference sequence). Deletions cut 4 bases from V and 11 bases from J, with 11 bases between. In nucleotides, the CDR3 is TGTGCCAGTAGTAGACGGGGACGGGCTTTCTTT. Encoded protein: CASSRRGRAFF.

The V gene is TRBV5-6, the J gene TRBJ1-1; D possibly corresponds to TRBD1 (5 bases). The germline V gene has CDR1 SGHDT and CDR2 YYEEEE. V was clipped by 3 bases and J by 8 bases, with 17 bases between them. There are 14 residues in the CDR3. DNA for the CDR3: TGTGCCAGCAGCTCACTCGGGACCCCTTCGGAAGCTTTCTTT. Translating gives CASSSLGTPSEAFF.

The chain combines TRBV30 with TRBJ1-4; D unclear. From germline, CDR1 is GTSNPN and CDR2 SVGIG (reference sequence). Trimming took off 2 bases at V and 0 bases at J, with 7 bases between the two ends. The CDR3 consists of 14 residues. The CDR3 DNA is TGTGCCTGGAGTCGGCTAACAACTAATGAAAAACTGTTTTTT. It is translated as CAWSRLTTNEKLFF.

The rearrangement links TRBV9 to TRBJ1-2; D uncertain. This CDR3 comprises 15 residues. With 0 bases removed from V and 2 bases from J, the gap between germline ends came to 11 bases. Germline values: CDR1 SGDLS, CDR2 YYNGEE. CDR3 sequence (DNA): TGTGCCAGCAGCGTAGCGCTCGGGGTAAACTATGGCTACACCTTC. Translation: CASSVALGVNYGYTF.

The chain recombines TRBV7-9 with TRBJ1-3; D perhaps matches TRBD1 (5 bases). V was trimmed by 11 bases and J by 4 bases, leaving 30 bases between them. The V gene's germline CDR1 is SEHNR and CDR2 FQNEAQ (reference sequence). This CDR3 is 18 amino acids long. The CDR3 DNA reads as TGTGCCTATTTGCCCGCAGGGCAAAGTTTCTTTGCGGGAAACACCATATATTTT. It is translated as CAYLPAGQSFFAGNTIYF.

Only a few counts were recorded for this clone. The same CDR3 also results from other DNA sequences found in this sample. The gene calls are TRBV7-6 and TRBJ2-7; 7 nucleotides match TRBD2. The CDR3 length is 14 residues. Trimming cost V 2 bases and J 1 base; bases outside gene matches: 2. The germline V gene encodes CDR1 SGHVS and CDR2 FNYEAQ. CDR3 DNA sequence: TGTGCCAGCAGCTTACTCGGGGGGTCCTACGAGCAGTACTTC. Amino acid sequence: CASSLLGGSYEQYF.

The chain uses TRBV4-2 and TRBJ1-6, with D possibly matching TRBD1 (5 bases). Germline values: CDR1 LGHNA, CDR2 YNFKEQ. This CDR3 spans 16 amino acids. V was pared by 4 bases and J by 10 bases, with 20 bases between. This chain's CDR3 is CASSRPGTPTGSPLHF. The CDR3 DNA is TGTGCCAGCAGCCGCCCCGGGACCCCGACCGGGTCACCCCTCCACTTT.

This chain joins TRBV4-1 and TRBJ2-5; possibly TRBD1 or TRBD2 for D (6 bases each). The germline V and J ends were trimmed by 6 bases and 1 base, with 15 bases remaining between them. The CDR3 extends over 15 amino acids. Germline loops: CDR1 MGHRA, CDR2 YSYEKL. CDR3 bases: TGCGCCAGCAGAGGGGGTAGCGGAATCCAAGAGACCCAGTACTTC. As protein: CASRGGSGIQETQYF.